These 28 T cell receptor beta chains were sequenced from one sample in a study of blood T cell repertoires in COVID-19 (TCRdb year 2020). Library preparation was by the immunoSEQ multiplex PCR assay. TCRdb stores this immuneACCESS table with in-frame sequences only. Part of the clones is absent; in the studies checked, under half of the shortfall reflects unresolved V genes, and no reason is known for the rest. For this sample the table gives about 210,000 clones, of which 85% to 90% were detected only once. The ten largest account for around 1.4% of the sample. Sequences were obtained from peripheral blood. These receptors were collected from a man younger than 35 with active or convalescent COVID-19.

Details on this clone: Other DNA sequences in the same sample also yield this CDR3. The chain carries TRBV14 and TRBJ2-7, with D possibly matching TRBD2 (7 bases). The CDR3 covers 16 residues. Germline V CDR1 and CDR2: SGHDN, FVKESK. V was shortened by 3 bases and J by 0 bases, with 15 bases between the two germline ends. DNA for the CDR3: TGTGCCAGCAGCCAGGACAGCGGGGCTTTCTCCTACGAGCAGTACTTC. Translating gives CASSQDSGAFSYEQYF.

CDR3 in amino acids: CASNERSEQFF. CDR3 DNA sequence: TGTGCCAGCAATGAGAGGAGTGAGCAGTTCTTC. The rearrangement uses TRBV6-6 and TRBJ2-1; unclear D gene. Germline V gene sequence: CDR1 MNHNY, CDR2 SVGAGI (reference sequence). The V gene lost 7 bases and the J gene lost 9 bases, with 10 bases spanning the gap. The CDR3 runs to 11 residues.

This clone has more than one count but fewer than ten. The V gene is TRBV7-2, the J gene TRBJ2-1; 11 bases are shared with TRBD2. V dropped 5 bases and J dropped 8; count of bases not matched to a gene: 5. Germline V gene data show CDR1 as SGHTA and CDR2 as FQGNSA. There are 14 residues in the CDR3. The CDR3 DNA reads TGTGCCAGCAGCAAACTAGCGGGAGCGTATGAGCAGTTCTTC. Translated: CASSKLAGAYEQFF. Full variable domain (rest looked up from reference TRBV7-2 and TRBJ2-1): GAGVSQSPSNKVTEKGKDVELRCDPISGHTALYWYRQSLGQGLEFLIYFQGNSAPDKSGLPSDRFSAERTGGSVSTLTIQRTQQEDSAVYLCASSKLAGAYEQFFGPGTRLTVL.

The chain is built from TRBV6-6 and TRBJ1-1; the match to TRBD1 covers 8 bases. Germline V gives CDR1 MNHNY, CDR2 SVGAGI (reference sequence). V was clipped by 7 bases and J by 3 bases; unmatched bases: 4. This CDR3 is 13 amino acids long. CDR3 DNA: TGTGCCAGCAACATACAGGGGGACACTGAAGCTTTCTTT. Its protein is CASNIQGDTEAFF.

The genes are TRBV9 and TRBJ2-7; 7 bases align to TRBD1. This CDR3 is 15 amino acids long. V was pared by 0 bases and J by 1 base, with 4 bases of the junction left unmatched. Germline CDR1 reads SGDLS; CDR2 reads YYNGEE. CDR3 loop: CASSVGAGGSYEQYF. The CDR3 DNA reads as TGTGCCAGCAGCGTAGGCGCAGGGGGTTCCTACGAGCAGTACTTC.

The rearrangement links TRBV30 to TRBJ2-1, with TRBD2 identical over 8 bases. The CDR3 contains 16 residues. J was trimmed by 0 bases and V by 1 base; bases with no gene match: 5. CDR1 and CDR2 (germline): GTSNPN, SVGIG (reference sequence). The CDR3 DNA sequence: TGTGCCTGGAGTGCGTTAGCGGGGAACTCCTACAATGAGCAGTTCTTC. Protein product: CAWSALAGNSYNEQFF. Together with reference TRBV30 and TRBJ2-1, the CDR3 gives the full variable domain: SQTIHQWPATLVQPVGSPLSLECTVEGTSNPNLYWYRQAAGRGLQLLFYSVGIGQISSEVPQNLSASRPQDRQFILSSKKLLLSDSGFYLCAWSALAGNSYNEQFFGPGTRLTVL.

This chain joins TRBV28 and TRBJ1-6; no reliable D call. The CDR3 is made up of 13 amino acids. Germline values: CDR1 MDHEN, CDR2 SYDVKM. Deletions cut 8 bases from V and 7 bases from J, with 12 bases between. CDR3 residues: CASRRGFNSPLHF. CDR3 bases: TGTGCCAGCCGGCGAGGGTTCAATTCACCCCTCCACTTT.

This clone was detected once. The gene calls are TRBV18 and TRBJ2-5, with no clear D. V was cut by 2 bases and J by 2 bases, with 9 bases left in between. Germline CDR1 reads KGHSH; CDR2 reads LQKENI. This CDR3 has 14 amino acids. CDR3 in DNA: TGTGCCAGCTCACCATGGGCAGGACAAGAGACCCAGTACTTC. Encoded protein: CASSPWAGQETQYF.

V usage is TRBV9 and J usage is TRBJ1-5; D may be TRBD1 (5 bases). Between the trimmed V and J ends, which lost 4 bases and 3 bases, there was a span of 14 bases. The CDR3 extends over 15 amino acids. Germline-derived CDR1 and CDR2 are SGDLS and YYNGEE. The CDR3 nucleotides read TGTGCCAGCAGCCCCGGACATGGGAACAATCAGCCCCAGCATTTT. Amino acids: CASSPGHGNNQPQHF. The full variable domain, with the rest looked up from reference TRBV9 and TRBJ1-5, is DSGVTQTPKHLITATGQRVTLRCSPRSGDLSVYWYQQSLDQGLQFLIQYYNGEERAKGNILERFSAQQFPDLHSELNLSSLELGDSALYFCASSPGHGNNQPQHFGDGTRLSIL.

The chain has TRBV2 and TRBJ1-5; D remains ambiguous. From germline, CDR1 is SNHLY and CDR2 FYNNEI. V lost 6 bases and J 0 bases, leaving 12 bases between the germline ends. The CDR3 extends over 15 amino acids. CDR3 DNA sequence: TGTGCCAGCAGCCAACTGAGGAATAGCAATCAGCCCCAGCATTTT. The encoded protein is CASSQLRNSNQPQHF.

The rearrangement uses TRBV23-1 and TRBJ1-3; D possibly corresponds to TRBD1 (5 bases). TRBV23-1 is annotated as an ORF whose role is uncertain. V was cut by 0 bases and J by 0 bases, with 12 bases left in between. The CDR3 has 17 amino acids. The DNA of the CDR3 is TGCGCCAGCAGTCAATCGATTGGGAGGGGCTCTGGAAACACCATATATTTT. It encodes CASSQSIGRGSGNTIYF.

This rearrangement joins TRBV13 to TRBJ2-1; 8 bases align to TRBD1. CDR1 is PRHDT, CDR2 FYEKMQ, per germline (reference sequence). This CDR3 comprises 17 residues. Germline trimming cut 1 base from V and 9 bases from J; bases unmatched to any gene: 14. The CDR3: CASSLATGGRRLGEQFF. As DNA, the CDR3 is TGTGCCAGCAGCTTAGCAACAGGGGGTCGTCGGTTGGGTGAGCAGTTCTTC. Together with reference TRBV13 and TRBJ2-1, the CDR3 gives the full variable domain: AAGVIQSPRHLIKEKRETATLKCYPIPRHDTVYWYQQGPGQDPQFLISFYEKMQSDKGSIPDRFSAQQFSDYHSELNMSSLELGDSALYFCASSLATGGRRLGEQFFGPGTRLTVL.

The CDR3 region is CASSLGIAPGPSYEQYF. In nucleotides, the CDR3 is TGTGCCAGCAGCTTAGGGATCGCGCCAGGGCCTTCCTACGAGCAGTACTTC. The gene calls are TRBV11-3 and TRBJ2-7, with D perhaps TRBD1 (5 bases). This CDR3 comprises 17 residues. The ends were cut back, 1 base at V and 1 base at J, with 17 bases in the middle. The germline gives CDR1 SGHNT, CDR2 YENEEA.

The chain joins TRBV29-1 to TRBJ1-1, with a tentative D call TRBD1 (5 bases). Trimming took off 5 bases at V and 2 bases at J, with 12 bases between the two ends. Germline assignment: CDR1 SQVTM and CDR2 ANQGSEA. This CDR3 contains 13 residues. The CDR3 loop reads CSVPGPINTEAFF. The CDR3 DNA is TGCAGCGTTCCAGGGCCCATTAACACTGAAGCTTTCTTT.

The chain has TRBV5-1 and TRBJ1-1, with D perhaps TRBD1 (6 bases). The V end lost 3 bases, the J end lost 6 bases, and 18 bases lay between the germline ends. The germline V gene encodes CDR1 SGHRS and CDR2 YFSETQ. The CDR3 has 15 amino acids. The CDR3 coding sequence is TGCGCCAGCAGCTGGGGGACAACCGGACGGGCTGAAGCTTTCTTT. It yields the protein CASSWGTTGRAEAFF.

The rearrangement links TRBV30 to TRBJ2-3; 16 positions match TRBD2. Germline V lookup: CDR1 GTSNPN, CDR2 SVGIG (reference sequence). This CDR3 comprises 16 residues. V shed 5 bases and J 2 bases; nucleotides not matched to a gene: 4. The CDR3 sequence: CAWGGTSGRATDTQYF. CDR3 DNA sequence: TGTGCCTGGGGGGGGACTAGCGGGAGGGCCACAGATACGCAGTATTTT.

The gene calls are TRBV3-1 (or the pseudogene TRBV3-2) and TRBJ2-4; D might be TRBD2 (6 bases). The germline V gene encodes CDR1 LGHDT and CDR2 YNNKEL (reference sequence). V was trimmed by 1 base and J by 6 bases, leaving 19 bases between them. CDR3 length: 17 residues. The DNA of the CDR3 is TGTGCCAGCAGCCAAGGGCTACTGGGGGGTGAGGGAAACATTCAGTACTTC. The encoded protein is CASSQGLLGGEGNIQYF.

J is TRBJ2-1 and V is TRBV19, with 7 bases fitting TRBD1. This CDR3 region has 15 residues. Germline V gives CDR1 LNHDA, CDR2 SQIVND (reference sequence). V trimming: 1 base; J trimming: 3 bases; junction bases outside the gene matches: 3. This CDR3 reads CASSIGGQYYNEQFF. CDR3 coding DNA: TGTGCCAGTAGTATAGGGGGACAGTACTACAATGAGCAGTTCTTC. Full variable domain (remainder filled in from reference TRBV19 and TRBJ2-1): DGGITQSPKYLFRKEGQNVTLSCEQNLNHDAMYWYRQDPGQGLRLIYYSQIVNDFQKGDIAEGYSVSREKKESFPLTVTSAQKNPTAFYLCASSIGGQYYNEQFFGPGTRLTVL.

The chain has TRBV7-9 and TRBJ2-1; 12 bases are shared with TRBD2. CDR1 SEHNR and CDR2 FQNEAQ come from the germline V gene (reference sequence). The CDR3 consists of 15 residues. Trimming took 6 bases from V and 3 from J; bases not matched to a gene: 3. CDR3 bases: TGTGCCAGCAGAGCTAGCGGGAGGGACTACAATGAGCAGTTCTTC. Residues: CASRASGRDYNEQFF.

The rearrangement uses TRBV5-1 and TRBJ2-7, with 8 bases matching TRBD1. The CDR3 has 13 amino acids. Germline CDR1 reads SGHRS; CDR2 reads YFSETQ. The J segment lost 0 bases and the V segment lost 6 bases, leaving 2 bases of the junction unmatched. The CDR3 sequence: CASKGQASYEQYF. Written as DNA, the CDR3 is TGCGCCAGCAAGGGACAGGCCTCCTACGAGCAGTACTTC.

V usage is TRBV5-4 and J usage is TRBJ2-2, with a weak D call TRBD2 (6 bases). Per germline, CDR1 SGHNT and CDR2 YYREEE (reference sequence). The CDR3 contains 15 residues. The V and J ends lost 6 bases and 1 base respectively, with 13 bases between them. The CDR3 reads CASTLGLENTGELFF. Here the CDR3 DNA reads TGTGCCAGCACCCTGGGACTGGAGAACACCGGGGAGCTGTTTTTT.

J is TRBJ2-2 and V is TRBV28, with D tentatively TRBD2 (6 bases). Deletions cut 7 bases from V and 6 bases from J, with 12 bases between. Germline CDR1 reads MDHEN; CDR2 reads SYDVKM. The CDR3 has 13 amino acids. This chain's CDR3 is CASIKLASGELFF. The CDR3 nucleotides are TGTGCCAGCATTAAGCTAGCGTCCGGGGAGCTGTTTTTT.

The rearrangement joins TRBV6-5 to TRBJ1-2; the D is unclear. The CDR3 loop spans 11 amino acids. The V gene's germline CDR1 is MNHEY and CDR2 SVGAGI. V was pared by 8 bases and J by 10 bases, with 14 bases between. DNA for the CDR3: TGTGCCAGCTCTAACGCGGCGAACTACACCTTC. This sequence encodes CASSNAANYTF.

This chain links TRBV7-3 with TRBJ2-6; TRBD1 aligns across 10 bases. CDR1 is SGHTA and CDR2 is FQGTGA in the germline V gene. Losses at the gene ends were 3 bases for V and 0 bases for J; bases not matched to a gene: 11. This CDR3 is built from 20 residues. CDR3 in amino acids: CASSLRAGTGVLSGANVLTF. In DNA, the CDR3 is TGTGCCAGCAGCTTGAGAGCCGGGACAGGGGTGCTCTCTGGGGCCAACGTCCTGACTTTC.

This clone was seen only once. The chain recombines TRBV28 with TRBJ2-7, with TRBD2 matching over 14 bases. V lost 8 bases, J lost 2 bases, and 5 bases stayed unmatched. Germline lookup yields CDR1 MDHEN and CDR2 SYDVKM. The CDR3 contains 15 residues. The CDR3 bases are TGTGCCAGCGGGACTAGCGGGAGCAGGACCTACGAGCAGTACTTC. Translated: CASGTSGSRTYEQYF.

V gene TRBV10-2 combines with J gene TRBJ2-7; D possibly corresponds to TRBD2 (5 bases). The CDR3 contains 13 residues. Germline V lookup: CDR1 WSHSY, CDR2 SAAADI. Trimming took off 0 bases at V and 6 bases at J, with 9 bases between the two ends. CDR3 protein: CASSESAGPEQYF. As DNA, the CDR3 is TGCGCCAGCAGTGAGTCGGCGGGCCCCGAGCAGTACTTC.

This rearrangement joins TRBV28 to TRBJ2-2; 11 nucleotides match TRBD2. The germline CDR1 and CDR2 sequences are MDHEN and SYDVKM. Trimming at V came to 3 bases and at J to 5 bases, leaving 5 bases not matched to a gene. The CDR3 extends over 16 amino acids. The CDR3 region has the DNA TGTGCCAGCAGTTTGCTAGCGGGAGGAATGACCGGGGAGCTGTTTTTT. It yields the protein CASSLLAGGMTGELFF.

This chain joins TRBV3-1 (or the pseudogene TRBV3-2) and TRBJ2-5, with 7 bases lining up with TRBD2. The CDR3 is 20 residues long. The germline gives CDR1 LGHDT, CDR2 YNNKEL (reference sequence). V gave up 3 bases and J gave up 5 bases; unmatched junction bases: 24. The CDR3 DNA is TGTGCCAGCAGCCATCGGTTGTTGGGGAGCGGGACCAACCGGGGTGAGACCCAGTACTTC. It encodes CASSHRLLGSGTNRGETQYF.